The sequence of this T cell receptor beta chain was determined in a study of cytomegalovirus exposure and HLA in healthy donors. Study-wide points: Reported results showed that the classifier diagnosed cytomegalovirus status with high specificity and sensitivity. TCR beta chains numbering some 160 were designated cytomegalovirus-associated. Exclusion as indistinguishable affected some V segments, including TRBV6-2 and TRBV6-3. Later analysis reportedly placed an Asian-associated ancestry cluster below the roughly 600-donor mean in N-insertions.

Points on this clone: Antigen: not known.

The PCR had 60 Vbeta and 13 Jbeta primers. Profiling relied on immunoSEQ multiplex PCR, and the TCRdb table lists in-frame clones only, not all of them. The data contain under 200,000 clones, 70% to 80% of them singletons. The CDR3 has 14 amino acids. V shed 0 bases and J shed 7 bases, with 10 bases lying between them. Germline V gene lookup returns CDR1 LGHNA and CDR2 YNFKEQ. This chain links TRBV4-2 with TRBJ2-1; D may be TRBD2 (6 bases). This TCR derives from a man between 50 and 59 years old in good health and CMV-seropositive. The specimen was PBMCs. The CDR3 coding sequence is TGTGCCAGCAGCCAAGACGGGGGAAGGAATGAGCAGTTCTTC. It translates to CASSQDGGRNEQFF.